The 14 T cell receptor beta chains in this list originate from one sample, sequenced in a study of cytomegalovirus exposure and HLA in healthy donors. PCR used 60 Vbeta primers and 13 Jbeta primers. Using immunoSEQ multiplex PCR, the repertoire was profiled, and TCRdb retains in-frame clones only, with some absent. The sample data list around 100,000 clones. Input material: PBMCs. These receptors originate from a man aged 40-55 years in good health and CMV-seropositive.

The J gene is TRBJ2-1, the V gene TRBV7-8; the D gene is possibly TRBD2 (5 bases). Germline V gives CDR1 SGHVS, CDR2 FQNEAQ. V dropped 0 bases and J dropped 0 bases, with 9 bases sitting between them. The CDR3 covers 16 residues. CDR3 amino acids: CASSLAGESSYNEQFF. The CDR3 DNA reads as TGTGCCAGCAGCTTAGCCGGGGAGAGCTCCTACAATGAGCAGTTCTTC.

The chain employs TRBV5-1 and TRBJ2-2; no clear D gene. CDR3 length equals 16 residues. CDR1 is SGHRS and CDR2 is YFSETQ in the germline V gene. V dropped 0 bases and J dropped 6 bases, with 15 bases sitting between them. CDR3 bases: TGCGCCAGCAGCTTGGACAGTTCACCCCTTGCCGGGGAGCTGTTTTTT. Translation: CASSLDSSPLAGELFF.

The CDR3 nucleotides are TGTGCCAGCAGCCCACTAGCGGGGGCCTCCTACGAGCAGTACTTC. This translates into CASSPLAGASYEQYF. The chain links TRBV6-4 to TRBJ2-7; 11 bases are shared with TRBD2. The V segment lost 6 bases and the J segment 0 bases; nucleotides outside the gene matches: 4. CDR1 and CDR2 from the germline V gene are MRHNA and SNTAGT. The CDR3 is 15 amino acids.

The V call is TRBV7-3, the J call TRBJ2-7, with 11 bases that match TRBD1. Trimming at V came to 5 bases and at J to 4 bases, leaving 4 bases not matched to a gene. CDR1 and CDR2 (germline): SGHTA, FQGTGA. This CDR3 is built from 14 residues. CDR3 bases: TGTGCCAGCAGCCAAGGACAGGGGGCTTACGAGCAGTACTTC. Translated, it gives CASSQGQGAYEQYF.

The V gene is TRBV28, the J gene TRBJ2-7; 9 bases are shared with TRBD1. Looked up from germline, CDR1 is MDHEN and CDR2 is SYDVKM. The J segment lost 1 base and the V segment lost 6 bases, leaving 7 bases of the junction unmatched. The CDR3 totals 15 residues. CDR3 in DNA: TGTGCCAGCAGGTCAACCGGGACAGGGTCCTACGAGCAGTACTTC. It translates to CASRSTGTGSYEQYF.

The chain has TRBV6-5 and TRBJ2-7; tentative D call: TRBD1 (6 bases). Germline assignment: CDR1 MNHEY and CDR2 SVGAGI. The V gene lost 0 bases and the J gene lost 0 bases, with 6 bases spanning the gap. CDR3 length equals 14 residues. The CDR3 bases are TGTGCCAGCAGTTACTCGGACAGCTCCTACGAGCAGTACTTC. The encoded protein is CASSYSDSSYEQYF.

The rearrangement joins TRBV27 to TRBJ2-6; D perhaps matches TRBD1 (6 bases). This CDR3 comprises 17 residues. The V end lost 3 bases, the J end lost 0 bases, and 12 bases lay between the germline ends. CDR1 and CDR2 (germline): MNHEY, SMNVEV (reference sequence). The CDR3 DNA sequence: TGTGCCAGCAGTTTCCAGGGGACGAGCTCTGGGGCCAACGTCCTGACTTTC. It encodes CASSFQGTSSGANVLTF.

The CDR3 here is CASSLGPGGTTDTQYF. CDR3 bases: TGTGCCAGCAGCTTAGGACCGGGAGGAACCACAGATACGCAGTATTTT. The rearrangement uses TRBV11-2 and TRBJ2-3; the match to TRBD2 covers 7 bases. CDR3 size: 16 residues. CDR1 is SGHAT, CDR2 FQNNGV, per germline. J was trimmed by 2 bases and V by 1 base; bases with no gene match: 6.

This chain links TRBV19 with TRBJ2-1; tentatively, D is TRBD2 (5 bases). Trimming left V 2 bases short and J 0 bases short, with 17 bases between. The CDR3 runs to 18 residues. Looked up from germline, CDR1 is LNHDA and CDR2 is SQIVND (reference sequence). The CDR3 region is CASSIFLTGTSSYNEQFF. The CDR3 DNA is TGTGCCAGTAGTATATTTCTCACGGGAACTAGCTCCTACAATGAGCAGTTCTTC.

The CDR3 protein is CASRASGSYEQYF. The CDR3 DNA sequence: TGTGCCAGCAGGGCTAGCGGCTCCTACGAGCAGTACTTC. This chain connects TRBV6-5 to TRBJ2-7; 7 bases fit TRBD2. CDR1 is MNHEY and CDR2 is SVGAGI in the germline V gene. This CDR3 is 13 amino acids long. Trimming at V came to 6 bases and at J to 0 bases, leaving 2 bases not matched to a gene.

The chain joins TRBV5-4 to TRBJ2-1; D is undetermined. Germline V gene lookup returns CDR1 SGHNT and CDR2 YYREEE (reference sequence). The CDR3 extends over 13 amino acids. The germline V and J ends were trimmed by 5 bases and 0 bases, with 6 bases remaining between them. CDR3 residues: CASSPGSYNEQFF. CDR3 bases: TGTGCCAGCAGTCCCGGCTCCTACAATGAGCAGTTCTTC.

This rearrangement joins TRBV27 to TRBJ1-2, with no clear D. This CDR3 has 13 residues. Germline V gene data show CDR1 as MNHEY and CDR2 as SMNVEV (reference sequence). V gave up 5 bases and J gave up 8 bases, with 15 bases separating them. In nucleotides, the CDR3 is TGTGCCAGCAGTGAACCGGGAGCTGTGGGCTACACCTTC. Its protein is CASSEPGAVGYTF.

The gene calls are TRBV7-3 and TRBJ1-1; D is unclear. The CDR3 loop spans 15 amino acids. The V gene's germline CDR1 is SGHTA and CDR2 FQGTGA. V lost 2 bases and J 1 base, leaving 11 bases between the germline ends. This chain's CDR3 is CASSLFPGANTEAFF. As DNA, the CDR3 is TGTGCCAGCAGCTTATTCCCGGGAGCGAACACTGAAGCTTTCTTT. The full variable domain, in which reference TRBV7-3 and TRBJ1-1 provide the parts outside the CDR3, is GAGVSQTPSNKVTEKGKYVELRCDPISGHTALYWYRQSLGQGPEFLIYFQGTGAADDSGLPNDRFFAVRPEGSVSTLKIQRTERGDSAVYLCASSLFPGANTEAFFGQGTRLTVV.

This chain links TRBV28 with TRBJ2-5, with D possibly TRBD1 on 6 matching bases. CDR3 length: 15 residues. The V end lost 8 bases, the J end lost 9 bases, and 25 bases lay between the germline ends. Germline V gives CDR1 MDHEN, CDR2 SYDVKM. The CDR3 is CASGTRGQPDVAQYF. In nucleotides, the CDR3 is TGTGCCAGCGGAACCAGAGGACAGCCCGACGTGGCCCAGTACTTC.